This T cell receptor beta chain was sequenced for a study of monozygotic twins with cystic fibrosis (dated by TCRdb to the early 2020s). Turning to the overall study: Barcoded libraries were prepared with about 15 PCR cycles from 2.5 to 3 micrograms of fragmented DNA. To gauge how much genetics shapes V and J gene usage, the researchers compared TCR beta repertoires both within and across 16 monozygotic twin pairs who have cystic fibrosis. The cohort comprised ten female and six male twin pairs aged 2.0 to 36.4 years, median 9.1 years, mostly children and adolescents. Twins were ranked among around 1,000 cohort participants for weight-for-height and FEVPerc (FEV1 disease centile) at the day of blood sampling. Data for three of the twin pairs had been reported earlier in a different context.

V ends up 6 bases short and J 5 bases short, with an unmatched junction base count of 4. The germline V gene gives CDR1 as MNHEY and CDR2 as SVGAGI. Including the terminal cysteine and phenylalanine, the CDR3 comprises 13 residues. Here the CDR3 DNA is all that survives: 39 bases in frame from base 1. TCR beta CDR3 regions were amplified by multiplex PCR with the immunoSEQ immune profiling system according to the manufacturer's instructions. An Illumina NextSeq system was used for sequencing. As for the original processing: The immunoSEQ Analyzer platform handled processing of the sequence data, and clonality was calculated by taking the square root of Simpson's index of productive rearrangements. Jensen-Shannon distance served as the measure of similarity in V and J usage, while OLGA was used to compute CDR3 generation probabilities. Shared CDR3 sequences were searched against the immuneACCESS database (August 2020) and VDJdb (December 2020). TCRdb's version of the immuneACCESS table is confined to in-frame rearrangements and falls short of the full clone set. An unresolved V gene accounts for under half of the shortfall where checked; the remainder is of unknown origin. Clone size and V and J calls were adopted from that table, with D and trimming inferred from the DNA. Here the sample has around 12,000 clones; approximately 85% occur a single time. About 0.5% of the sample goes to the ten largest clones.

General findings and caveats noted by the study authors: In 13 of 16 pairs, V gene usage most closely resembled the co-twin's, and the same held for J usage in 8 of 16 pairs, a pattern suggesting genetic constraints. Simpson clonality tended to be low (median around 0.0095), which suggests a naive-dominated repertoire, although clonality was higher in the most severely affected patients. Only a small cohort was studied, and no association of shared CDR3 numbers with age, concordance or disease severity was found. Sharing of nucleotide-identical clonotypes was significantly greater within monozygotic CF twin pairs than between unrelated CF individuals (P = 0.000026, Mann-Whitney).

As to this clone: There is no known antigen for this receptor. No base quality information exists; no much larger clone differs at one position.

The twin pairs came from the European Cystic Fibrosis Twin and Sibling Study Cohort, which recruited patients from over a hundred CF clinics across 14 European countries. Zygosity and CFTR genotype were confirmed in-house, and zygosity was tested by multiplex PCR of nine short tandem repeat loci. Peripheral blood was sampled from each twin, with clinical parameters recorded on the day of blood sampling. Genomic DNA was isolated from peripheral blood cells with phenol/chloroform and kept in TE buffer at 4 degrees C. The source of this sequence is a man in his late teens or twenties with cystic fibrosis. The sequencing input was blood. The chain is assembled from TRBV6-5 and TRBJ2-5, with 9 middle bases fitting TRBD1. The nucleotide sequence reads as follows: TGTGCCAGCAGCCCGGACAGGGGTGAGACCCAGTACTTC. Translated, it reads CASSPDRGETQYF.